The 18 T cell receptor beta chains listed next were all sequenced from one sample in a study of CD8 T cells in Susac syndrome. RNA was extracted with the RNeasy kit, and a quantity of roughly 0.45 to 1 ug was reverse transcribed using random hexamers. TCRdb passed the immunoSEQ multiplex PCR reads through MiXCR, listing each CDR3 protein once. In the table there are about 300,000 distinct CDR3 sequences, about 91% of which are singletons. The sequencing sample was made of CD8+ T cells from PBMCs. Receptors originate from a human donor with multiple sclerosis.

The chain joins TRBV27 to TRBJ2-6; 7 nucleotides line up with TRBD1. CDR1 MNHEY and CDR2 SMNVEV come from the germline V gene (reference sequence). J was trimmed by 5 bases and V by 8 bases; bases with no gene match: 18. This CDR3 region has 18 residues. CDR3 residues: CASRLWAGGVLRANVLTF. CDR3 bases: TGTGCCAGCCGATTATGGGCAGGGGGAGTTCTCAGGGCCAACGTCCTGACTTTC. Full variable domain (missing parts from reference TRBV27 and TRBJ2-6): EAQVTQNPRYLITVTGKKLTVTCSQNMNHEYMSWYRQDPGLGLRQIYYSMNVEVTDKGDVPEGYKVSRKEKRNFPLILESPSPNQTSLYFCASRLWAGGVLRANVLTFGAGSRLTVL.

This chain links TRBV27 with TRBJ2-2, with a possible D match to TRBD2 (6 bases). Germline values: CDR1 MNHEY, CDR2 SMNVEV (reference sequence). The CDR3 contains 14 residues. V shed 0 bases and J shed 8 bases, with 10 bases lying between them. The CDR3 region has the DNA TGTGCCAGCAGTTTATCCTTAGCGGCTGGGGAGCTGTTTTTT. Translating it yields CASSLSLAAGELFF.

This clonotype was seen a handful of times. The CDR3 spells CATMGSKSYEQYF. CDR3 in DNA: TGTGCCACCATGGGATCAAAATCCTACGAGCAGTACTTC. The chain links TRBV15 to TRBJ2-7; D call uncertain. CDR1 and CDR2 from the germline V gene are LNHNV and YYDKDF (reference sequence). Trimming stripped 7 bases from V and 1 base from J, with 11 bases between. The CDR3 has 13 residues.

The count of this clonotype is one. V is TRBV20-1 and J is TRBJ2-7; TRBD1 or TRBD2 may be the D gene (6 bases each). Germline V lookup: CDR1 DFQATT, CDR2 SNEGSKA (reference sequence). V was shortened by 7 bases and J by 3 bases, with 16 bases between the two germline ends. The CDR3 consists of 13 residues. This chain's CDR3 is CSGAGDLFYEQYF. The CDR3 coding sequence is TGCAGTGGGGCAGGGGACTTATTCTACGAGCAGTACTTC.

The V and J genes are TRBV20-1 and TRBJ1-2; no firm D call. The CDR3 contains 14 residues. CDR1 is DFQATT and CDR2 is SNEGSKA in the germline V gene (reference sequence). V shed 0 bases and J shed 5 bases, with 13 bases lying between them. Here the CDR3 reads CSARDPIGPYGYTF. The CDR3 DNA follows: TGCAGTGCTAGAGATCCGATAGGCCCTTATGGCTACACCTTC.

The V and J genes are TRBV4-3 and TRBJ1-3, with 8 bases that match TRBD1. CDR3 length equals 16 residues. Germline loops: CDR1 LGHNA, CDR2 YSLEER. The trim removed 1 base at V and 2 bases at J, leaving 4 bases unmatched. CDR3 in amino acids: CASSQGGQEAGNTIYF. The CDR3 DNA is TGCGCCAGCAGCCAAGGGGGACAGGAGGCTGGAAACACCATATATTTT.

The rearrangement joins TRBV28 to TRBJ2-3, with D unclear. CDR1 and CDR2 from the germline V gene are MDHEN and SYDVKM. The CDR3 covers 10 residues. V was shortened by 6 bases and J by 10 bases, with 8 bases between the two germline ends. CDR3 residues: CASSQHAQYF. The CDR3 DNA follows: TGTGCCAGCAGCCAACACGCGCAGTATTTT.

For this clonotype: The CDR3 ends on some other residue instead of the conserved phenylalanine or tryptophan, so this is likely a read error. Because the CDR3's place on the DNA is in doubt, the DNA is left out and the CDR3 is given as listed by TCRdb. The V and J genes are TRBV20-1 and TRBJ1-1; the table's D gene call, TRBD1, was not cross checked with the DNA. CDR1 is DFQATT, CDR2 SNEGSKA, per germline (reference sequence). The CDR3 region is 14 residues in length, termini included. The CDR3 region is CSARDPGMNTEAFL.

J is TRBJ1-3 and V is TRBV2, with 8 nucleotides matching TRBD1. The trim removed 5 bases at V and 8 bases at J, leaving 11 bases unmatched. This CDR3 is 15 amino acids long. The V gene's germline CDR1 is SNHLY and CDR2 FYNNEI. The CDR3 protein is CASSPGQGTGDTIYF. The CDR3, as DNA: TGTGCCAGCAGTCCCGGACAGGGAACGGGGGACACCATATATTTT.

The chain couples TRBV6-4 to TRBJ2-1; the D is unclear. This CDR3 comprises 14 residues. Trimming took 4 bases from V and 6 from J, leaving 13 bases between them. Germline V CDR1 and CDR2: MRHNA, SNTAGT. The CDR3, as DNA: TGTGCCAGCAGTGCCGACAATGGTGGCAATGAGCAGTTCTTC. It is translated as CASSADNGGNEQFF.

This chain joins TRBV28 and TRBJ2-1, with 8 positions matching TRBD2. Germline V gene sequence: CDR1 MDHEN, CDR2 SYDVKM. The CDR3 has 15 amino acids. With V trimmed by 5 bases and J by 4 bases, 7 bases remained unmatched. The CDR3 region is CASSDGAGEYNEQFF. The CDR3 DNA is TGTGCCAGCAGTGACGGAGCGGGGGAGTACAATGAGCAGTTCTTC.

This chain connects TRBV27 to TRBJ2-3; D gene unclear. The CDR3 covers 17 residues. Deletions cut 2 bases from V and 4 bases from J, with 19 bases between. Germline V gene data show CDR1 as MNHEY and CDR2 as SMNVEV (reference sequence). The CDR3 nucleotides read TGTGCCAGCAGTTTAGTGGCCGGAGCTAGTAGGCCAGATACGCAGTATTTT. This gives the protein CASSLVAGASRPDTQYF.

The chain carries TRBV4-3 and TRBJ2-1; 10 nucleotides align to TRBD2. The CDR3 spans 15 residues. CDR1 and CDR2 (germline): LGHNA, YSLEER. The trim removed 1 base at V and 11 bases at J, leaving 8 bases unmatched. The CDR3 reads CASSQGGGLAEKQFF. In DNA, the CDR3 is TGCGCCAGCAGCCAAGGAGGTGGACTAGCGGAAAAGCAGTTCTTC.

This clonotype came up once. The chain has TRBV30 and TRBJ1-5, with a weak D call TRBD1 (5 bases). V lost 0 bases to trimming and J lost 3 bases, with 9 bases between them. This CDR3 has 14 amino acids. From germline, CDR1 is GTSNPN and CDR2 SVGIG (reference sequence). CDR3 sequence reads: CAWSVLGANQPQHF. CDR3 DNA: TGTGCCTGGAGTGTACTAGGGGCCAATCAGCCCCAGCATTTT.

The V and J genes are TRBV20-1 and TRBJ1-1; no definite D call. The CDR3 loop spans 13 amino acids. Trimming took off 2 bases at V and 6 bases at J, with 13 bases between the two ends. Germline V gene lookup returns CDR1 DFQATT and CDR2 SNEGSKA (reference sequence). The CDR3 reads CSARTSESSEAFF. DNA of the CDR3: TGCAGTGCTAGAACGTCAGAATCTTCTGAAGCTTTCTTT.

The chain joins TRBV28 to TRBJ2-5; D is ambiguous. Trimming pared 7 bases from V and 4 bases from J, leaving 13 bases between. Per germline, CDR1 MDHEN and CDR2 SYDVKM. This CDR3 region has 13 residues. CDR3 region: CASMSEFPETQYF. DNA of the CDR3: TGTGCCAGCATGTCGGAGTTCCCAGAGACCCAGTACTTC.

The CDR3: CASSVGSLDVGEQFF. Here the CDR3 DNA reads TGTGCCAGCAGCGTAGGAAGCCTGGATGTCGGTGAGCAGTTCTTC. The chain combines TRBV9 with TRBJ2-1; D is ambiguous. With 0 bases removed from V and 9 bases from J, the gap between germline ends came to 16 bases. Germline assignment: CDR1 SGDLS and CDR2 YYNGEE. This CDR3 region has 15 residues.

This clonotype was recorded once. V and J are TRBV7-9 and TRBJ2-1, with a weak D call TRBD2 (6 bases). V was shortened by 3 bases and J by 2 bases, with 11 bases between the two germline ends. Germline-derived CDR1 and CDR2 are SEHNR and FQNEAQ (reference sequence). This CDR3 comprises 15 residues. For the CDR3, the DNA is TGTGCCAGCAGCTTTCACCGGGAGACCTACAATGAGCAGTTCTTC. Translated: CASSFHRETYNEQFF.